What follows are 22 T cell receptor beta chains derived from one specimen sequenced in a study of T cells in Graves' hyperthyroidism and ophthalmopathy. Amplification yielded TCR beta CDR3 regions, with RNA transcripts as the source. HTBI primers were used for first-round RT-PCR of the TCR CDR3. MiXCR, run by TCRdb on the multiplex PCR reads, gives a single entry per CDR3 protein. In the table there are around 600,000 distinct CDR3 sequences, more than 15% of which are singletons. Source material: blood. The origin of the receptors is a woman aged 25-40 years with Graves' hyperthyroidism.

This clonotype was counted many times. The rearrangement uses TRBV7-2 and TRBJ1-4, with D possibly being TRBD1 (5 bases). Germline V lookup: CDR1 SGHTA, CDR2 FQGNSA. This CDR3 is built from 14 residues. Trimming pared 1 base from V and 5 bases from J, leaving 8 bases between. CDR3 residues: CASSLVSGNEKLFF. Here the CDR3 DNA reads TGTGCCAGCAGCTTAGTTTCAGGGAATGAAAAACTGTTTTTT. The variable domain in full, completed from reference TRBV7-2 and TRBJ1-4, reads GAGVSQSPSNKVTEKGKDVELRCDPISGHTALYWYRQSLGQGLEFLIYFQGNSAPDKSGLPSDRFSAERTGGSVSTLTIQRTQQEDSAVYLCASSLVSGNEKLFFGSGTQLSVL.

There are many counts of this clonotype. This sequence joins TRBV7-9 and TRBJ1-1; D possibly corresponds to TRBD1 (5 bases). This CDR3 is 14 amino acids long. V lost 3 bases and J lost 7, with 15 bases in between. Germline CDR1 reads SEHNR; CDR2 reads FQNEAQ (reference sequence). As DNA, the CDR3 is TGTGCCAGCAGCTTGAACCCCGACAGACTTGAAGCTTTCTTT. It encodes CASSLNPDRLEAFF.

This clonotype was seen only a few times. The chain couples TRBV29-1 to TRBJ1-1; no definite D call. The CDR3 is 13 residues long. V lost 1 base and J 0 bases, leaving 6 bases between the germline ends. The germline gives CDR1 SQVTM, CDR2 ANQGSEA. In DNA, the CDR3 is TGCAGCGTTGAAGTAGGGATGAACACTGAAGCTTTCTTT. Protein product: CSVEVGMNTEAFF.

This clonotype was picked up many times. This chain connects TRBV3-1 to TRBJ2-7; D may match TRBD1 or TRBD2 (5 bases each). This CDR3 is 14 amino acids long. Looked up from germline, CDR1 is LGHDT and CDR2 is YNNKEL (reference sequence). Trimming pared 0 bases from V and 2 bases from J, leaving 8 bases between. This chain's CDR3 is CASSQDGTPYEQYF. The CDR3 DNA reads TGTGCCAGCAGCCAAGATGGGACCCCCTACGAGCAGTACTTC.

The V gene is TRBV2, the J gene TRBJ1-3, with D unresolved. This CDR3 has 16 amino acids. With 0 bases removed from V and 0 bases from J, the gap between germline ends came to 9 bases. Germline V gene data show CDR1 as SNHLY and CDR2 as FYNNEI. The CDR3 region has the DNA TGTGCCAGCAGTGAAGCGCGGGGTGACTCTGGAAACACCATATATTTT. It is translated as CASSEARGDSGNTIYF.

This clonotype appeared many times. The chain is built from TRBV28 and TRBJ1-5; D is undetermined. The V gene lost 2 bases and the J gene lost 3 bases, with 14 bases spanning the gap. From germline, CDR1 is MDHEN and CDR2 SYDVKM. The CDR3 runs to 16 residues. This CDR3 reads CASSLGSQRHNQPQHF. The DNA of the CDR3 is TGTGCCAGCAGTTTAGGATCGCAAAGACACAATCAGCCCCAGCATTTT.

This clonotype has a count of ten or more. The V call is TRBV2, the J call TRBJ2-7; D might be TRBD1 (5 bases). V gave up 1 base and J gave up 6 bases, with 13 bases separating them. The CDR3 spans 14 residues. The germline CDR1 and CDR2 sequences are SNHLY and FYNNEI. The CDR3 DNA follows: TGTGCCAGCAGTGAAGGGGGCCGCTTGGGCGAGCAGTACTTC. The encoded protein is CASSEGGRLGEQYF.

This clonotype showed up many times. The gene calls are TRBV2 and TRBJ2-2; a weak D match, TRBD2 (5 bases). Germline CDR1 reads SNHLY; CDR2 reads FYNNEI. Between the trimmed V and J ends, which lost 8 bases and 5 bases, there was a span of 12 bases. CDR3 length: 13 amino acids. This chain's CDR3 is CASREDWTGELFF. Here the CDR3 DNA reads TGTGCCAGCCGGGAAGATTGGACCGGGGAGCTGTTTTTT.

As for this clonotype: This may arise from a read error, as a much more abundant clone is one base away. The chain has TRBV30 and TRBJ2-3; 10 nucleotides line up with TRBD2. Unmatched junction bases numbered 8, after V lost 4 bases and J lost 7 bases. Germline lookup yields CDR1 GTSNPN and CDR2 SVGIG (reference sequence). The CDR3 consists of 14 residues. The CDR3 region has the DNA TGTGCCTGGATCGAGCTAGCGGGAGAAAATACGCAGTATTTT. Its translation: CAWIELAGENTQYF. The full variable domain, completed using reference TRBV30 and TRBJ2-3, is SQTIHQWPATLVQPVGSPLSLECTVEGTSNPNLYWYRQAAGRGLQLLFYSVGIGQISSEVPQNLSASRPQDRQFILSSKKLLLSDSGFYLCAWIELAGENTQYFGPGTRLTVL.

In regard to this clonotype: A read error may be the cause here, since a much bigger clone is one base away. V gene TRBV18 combines with J gene TRBJ2-3; tentative D call: TRBD1 (5 bases). From germline, CDR1 is KGHSH and CDR2 LQKENI. The CDR3 loop spans 16 amino acids. The V end lost 4 bases, the J end lost 1 base, and 15 bases lay between the germline ends. The CDR3 DNA sequence: TGTGCCAGCTCACTAACTCAGGGCAGGGGCACAGATACGCAGTATTTT. Translating it yields CASSLTQGRGTDTQYF.

The DNA for the CDR3 is TGTGCCAGCAGCTTTATTACGCGTTTAACCGGGGAGCTGTTTTTT. Protein sequence: CASSFITRLTGELFF. V and J are TRBV5-6 and TRBJ2-2, with D unclear. Trimming shortened V by 2 bases and J by 5 bases, and 13 bases separated the two germline ends. Germline V gene lookup returns CDR1 SGHDT and CDR2 YYEEEE. CDR3 length: 15 amino acids.

The chain uses TRBV7-9 and TRBJ2-7, with D tentatively TRBD1 or TRBD2 (5 bases each). V gave up 1 base and J gave up 6 bases, with 19 bases separating them. This CDR3 spans 16 amino acids. CDR1 and CDR2 from the germline V gene are SEHNR and FQNEAQ (reference sequence). The CDR3 nucleotides read TGTGCCAGCAGCTTAGTGCAGTCTCTCGGGACCTTCGAGCAGTACTTC. It specifies CASSLVQSLGTFEQYF.

This clonotype was seen more than once but under ten times. One end of the junction fails to match germline, which may point to a read error. The rearrangement joins TRBV10-3 to TRBJ2-1; D call uncertain. The CDR3 covers 14 residues. Germline lookup yields CDR1 ENHRY and CDR2 SYGVKD. CDR3 protein: CAIGRLSPYYEQFF. The CDR3 DNA reads as TGTGCCATCGGTCGCCTATCCCCCTACTATGAGCAGTTCTTC.

Notes on this clonotype: Just one base apart from a much larger clone, this may be a read error. This chain connects TRBV11-2 to TRBJ1-5; D ambiguous. CDR1 SGHAT and CDR2 FQNNGV come from the germline V gene. This CDR3 contains 14 residues. The CDR3 protein is CASSFGTSNQPHHF. In nucleotides, the CDR3 is TGTGCCAGCAGCTTTGGCACCAGCAATCAGCCCCATCATTTT.

The gene calls are TRBV13 and TRBJ2-2, with 7 positions matching TRBD1. This CDR3 is built from 15 residues. V dropped 3 bases and J dropped 7; count of bases not matched to a gene: 8. Per the germline V gene, CDR1 is PRHDT and CDR2 is FYEKMQ (reference sequence). The CDR3 DNA reads as TGTGCCAGCAGCTTCCGGACAGGACCCAGCGGGGAGCTGTTTTTT. Its protein product is CASSFRTGPSGELFF. Full variable domain (remainder filled in from reference TRBV13 and TRBJ2-2): AAGVIQSPRHLIKEKRETATLKCYPIPRHDTVYWYQQGPGQDPQFLISFYEKMQSDKGSIPDRFSAQQFSDYHSELNMSSLELGDSALYFCASSFRTGPSGELFFGEGSRLTVL.

On this clonotype itself: A much larger clone is a single base away; this may be a read error. The chain links TRBV20-1 to TRBJ2-7, with TRBD1 matching 7 bases. CDR1 DFQATT and CDR2 SNEGSKA come from the germline V gene (reference sequence). After removal of 2 bases from V and 6 bases from J, the junction contained 10 bases not matched to a gene. The CDR3 has 14 residues. The CDR3 DNA reads as TGCAGTGCTAGAATGAACAGGGGCCCCCTCGAGCAGTACTTC. This encodes CSARMNRGPLEQYF.

This clonotype was seen repeatedly, ten times or more. The chain carries TRBV28 and TRBJ1-1; D not certain. There are 12 residues in the CDR3. Deletions cut 6 bases from V and 3 bases from J, with 8 bases between. From germline, CDR1 is MDHEN and CDR2 SYDVKM. CDR3 sequence: CASRTGDTEAFF. CDR3 DNA sequence: TGTGCCAGCAGAACTGGAGACACTGAAGCTTTCTTT. Variable domain in full (rest from reference TRBV28 and TRBJ1-1): DVKVTQSSRYLVKRTGEKVFLECVQDMDHENMFWYRQDPGLGLRLIYFSYDVKMKEKGDIPEGYSVSREKKERFSLILESASTNQTSMYLCASRTGDTEAFFGQGTRLTVV.

There are a few counts of this clonotype. This chain joins TRBV24-1 and TRBJ2-2; TRBD2 aligns across 13 bases. Unmatched junction bases numbered 0, after V lost 0 bases and J lost 6 bases. CDR1 is KGHDR, CDR2 SFDVKD, per germline. The CDR3 consists of 16 residues. The CDR3 spells CATSDLGLAGAGELFF. CDR3 sequence (DNA): TGTGCCACCAGTGATTTGGGACTAGCGGGAGCCGGGGAGCTGTTTTTT.

Only a few counts were recorded for this clonotype. The chain is built from TRBV19 and TRBJ2-7; D gene uncertain. The CDR3 is made up of 14 amino acids. V was pared by 4 bases and J by 3 bases, with 13 bases between. Germline CDR1 and CDR2: LNHDA and SQIVND (reference sequence). The CDR3 DNA is TGTGCCAGTAGTAGAGGCCATCCAGTCTACGAGCAGTACTTC. It specifies CASSRGHPVYEQYF.

This clonotype was recorded many times. The chain recombines TRBV6-6 with TRBJ1-6; D possibly corresponds to TRBD1 (5 bases). V lost 2 bases and J lost 9, with 17 bases in between. CDR3 length equals 16 residues. Germline V gives CDR1 MNHNY, CDR2 SVGAGI (reference sequence). As DNA, the CDR3 is TGTGCCAGCAGTTACGGGCTCGACAGTAGGGGTTCACCCCTCCACTTT. This encodes CASSYGLDSRGSPLHF.

The chain uses TRBV5-6 and TRBJ2-6; D call uncertain. The CDR3 has 18 amino acids. V lost 0 bases, J lost 0 bases, and 13 bases lay in between. CDR1 and CDR2 (germline): SGHDT, YYEEEE. The CDR3 here is CASSLGGASLSGANVLTF. CDR3 DNA sequence: TGTGCCAGCAGCTTGGGTGGAGCCAGCCTCTCTGGGGCCAACGTCCTGACTTTC. Together with reference TRBV5-6 and TRBJ2-6, the CDR3 gives the full variable domain: DAGVTQSPTHLIKTRGQQVTLRCSPKSGHDTVSWYQQALGQGPQFIFQYYEEEERQRGNFPDRFSGHQFPNYSSELNVNALLLGDSALYLCASSLGGASLSGANVLTFGAGSRLTVL.

The chain joins TRBV5-1 to TRBJ2-5; possibly TRBD2 for D (6 bases). From germline, CDR1 is SGHRS and CDR2 YFSETQ. Trimming took 0 bases from V and 5 from J, leaving 11 bases between them. This CDR3 is built from 14 residues. This chain's CDR3 is CASSLVSGGETQYF. The CDR3 DNA sequence: TGCGCCAGCAGCTTGGTGTCCGGGGGTGAGACCCAGTACTTC. The full variable domain, with the rest looked up from reference TRBV5-1 and TRBJ2-5, is KAGVTQTPRYLIKTRGQQVTLSCSPISGHRSVSWYQQTPGQGLQFLFEYFSETQRNKGNFPGRFSGRQFSNSRSEMNVSTLELGDSALYLCASSLVSGGETQYFGPGTRLLVL.